These 20 T cell receptor beta chains originate from one sample sequenced in a study of blood T cells in healthy people across ages (dated by TCRdb to the mid-2010s). Libraries were prepared through 5' RACE. Instrument on record: Illumina HiSeq 2500. A second PCR of about 7 to 12 cycles was performed with a sample-barcoded 5' primer and a J-beta primer mix. TCRdb trimmed the raw reads at Q25, called clones with MiXCR and kept productive beta chains. Rows matching on CDR3 protein sequence are summarized as one entry with the most common DNA and genes. In this sample the table shows hundreds of thousands of distinct CDR3 sequences, 46% of which occur a single time. The ten largest clonotypes hold over 15% of the sample. The sample consisted of blood. The receptors derive from an elderly man in good health.

The chain links TRBV20-1 to TRBJ1-1; D not resolved. CDR3 length equals 15 residues. Between the trimmed V and J ends, which lost 0 bases and 1 base, there was a span of 12 bases. Per germline, CDR1 DFQATT and CDR2 SNEGSKA (reference sequence). The CDR3 DNA is TGCAGTGCTAGAGATTGGCCTACACCGAACACTGAAGCTTTCTTT. Translation gives CSARDWPTPNTEAFF.

The table lists this clonotype with a few counts. V usage is TRBV7-2 and J usage is TRBJ2-3, with D uncertain. With 0 bases removed from V and 8 bases from J, the gap between germline ends came to 12 bases. This CDR3 has 14 residues. Germline values: CDR1 SGHTA, CDR2 FQGNSA. The DNA for the CDR3 is TGTGCCAGCAGCTTAGCAGGGATTCCTGGTACGCAGTATTTT. Translating it yields CASSLAGIPGTQYF.

The chain joins TRBV5-1 to TRBJ2-7; maybe TRBD1 (5 bases). This CDR3 is 12 amino acids long. The ends were cut back, 5 bases at V and 1 base at J, with 7 bases in the middle. Germline CDR1 is SGHRS and CDR2 is YFSETQ. The CDR3 here is CASRDISYEQYF. In DNA, the CDR3 is TGCGCCAGCAGGGACATATCCTACGAGCAGTACTTC.

The CDR3 DNA reads TGCAGCGTGGGGTCAGGCCATGGCTACACCTTC. This codes for CSVGSGHGYTF. The chain joins TRBV29-1 to TRBJ1-2; D not resolved. This CDR3 contains 11 residues. Trimming removed 6 bases at V and 6 bases at J, with 11 bases between. In germline, CDR1 is SQVTM, CDR2 ANQGSEA.

V usage is TRBV29-1 and J usage is TRBJ2-7; D remains ambiguous. The germline CDR1 and CDR2 sequences are SQVTM and ANQGSEA. CDR3 length equals 12 residues. Trimming pared 6 bases from V and 5 bases from J, leaving 14 bases between. Here the CDR3 DNA reads TGCAGCGTCGGAGAGACGGCCGACGAGCAGTACTTC. Translated, it gives CSVGETADEQYF.

A word on this clonotype: The junction differs from germline at one of its ends, possibly a read error. The chain couples TRBV7-7 to TRBJ2-2, with D possibly TRBD1 on 5 matching bases. The CDR3 covers 13 residues. Germline lookup yields CDR1 SSHAT and CDR2 FNYEAQ (reference sequence). The chain's CDR3 is CASSLQETGELFF. The CDR3 bases are TGTGCTAGCAGCTTACAGGAAACCGGGGAGCTGTTTTTT.

A few counts support this clonotype. The chain recombines TRBV6-2 or TRBV6-3 with TRBJ2-3; D is undetermined. Germline V CDR1 and CDR2: MNHEY, SVGEGT. The CDR3 extends over 12 amino acids. V was pared by 6 bases and J by 7 bases, with 11 bases between. The CDR3 spells CASSAGRNTQYF. In nucleotides, the CDR3 is TGTGCCAGCAGCGCCGGACGGAATACGCAGTATTTT.

In its sample, this clonotype was seen a few times. This rearrangement joins TRBV4-3 to TRBJ2-1, with 8 bases that match TRBD1. Losses at the gene ends were 4 bases for V and 13 bases for J; bases not matched to a gene: 9. The CDR3 has 13 amino acids. Germline CDR1 is LGHNA and CDR2 is YSLEER. The chain's CDR3 is CASSRDRQETQFF. CDR3 nucleotide sequence: TGCGCCAGCAGCCGGGACAGGCAAGAGACCCAGTTCTTC.

Concerning this clonotype itself: A read error may explain this, as a much larger clone is one base away. The rearrangement links TRBV25-1 to TRBJ2-1; the D gene could be TRBD1 or TRBD2 (5 bases each). The CDR3 sequence is 17 residues long. The germline V gene has CDR1 MGHDK and CDR2 SYGVNS. The CDR3 sequence is CASNEWRGESSYNEQFF. CDR3 DNA: TGTGCCAGCAATGAATGGCGAGGGGAGAGCTCCTACAATGAGCAGTTCTTC.

This clonotype turned up a few times. The genes are TRBV12-3 or TRBV12-4 and TRBJ2-5, with 12 nucleotides matching TRBD2. V shed 6 bases, J shed 5 bases, and the junction held 7 bases outside the gene matches. The length of the CDR3 is 15 residues. CDR3 residues: CASRTLAGGRETQYF. DNA for the CDR3: TGTGCCAGCAGGACACTAGCGGGGGGCAGGGAGACCCAGTACTTC.

The chain has TRBV27 and TRBJ1-5, with D unclear. This CDR3 is built from 16 residues. Germline V CDR1 and CDR2: MNHEY, SMNVEV (reference sequence). Deletions cut 2 bases from V and 0 bases from J, with 11 bases between. The CDR3 nucleotides read TGTGCCAGCAGTTTAAGAAGCGGCGCTAGCAATCAGCCCCAGCATTTT. It codes for CASSLRSGASNQPQHF.

This clonotype showed up just a few times. V and J are TRBV9 and TRBJ2-1, with 13 positions matching TRBD2. CDR1 and CDR2 from the germline V gene are SGDLS and YYNGEE. V lost 4 bases and J lost 6; bases outside the gene matches: 16. The CDR3 is made up of 19 amino acids. The DNA of the CDR3 is TGTGCCAGCAGCCCCCGTAGGGGGGTGGGACTAGCGGGGAGCAATGAGCAGTTCTTC. Protein sequence: CASSPRRGVGLAGSNEQFF.

V gene TRBV27 combines with J gene TRBJ2-7; TRBD1 aligns across 7 bases. The junction had 7 bases not matched to a gene; V was cut back by 2 bases and J by 12 bases. The CDR3 is 12 amino acids. Germline loops: CDR1 MNHEY, CDR2 SMNVEV (reference sequence). The chain's CDR3 is CASSLLSGQPYF. Written as DNA, the CDR3 is TGTGCCAGCAGTTTACTATCGGGACAGCCGTACTTC.

This chain uses TRBV9 with TRBJ2-3; D remains ambiguous. The CDR3 runs to 13 residues. Germline CDR1 SGDLS, CDR2 YYNGEE. V lost 7 bases and J lost 1, with 10 bases in between. The CDR3 DNA sequence: TGTGCCAGCGTCCCCCAGGGCACAGATACGCAGTATTTT. Translated: CASVPQGTDTQYF.

As DNA, the CDR3 is TGTGCCAGCAGTGAAGTTGGGGTTAGAACAGATACGCAGTATTTT. Protein sequence: CASSEVGVRTDTQYF. This rearrangement joins TRBV2 to TRBJ2-3; D uncertain. Germline V gene data show CDR1 as SNHLY and CDR2 as FYNNEI. This CDR3 contains 15 residues. The germline V and J ends were trimmed by 1 base and 3 bases, with 11 bases remaining between them. Combining the CDR3 with reference TRBV2 and TRBJ2-3 gives the whole variable domain EPEVTQTPSHQVTQMGQEVILRCVPISNHLYFYWYRQILGQKVEFLVSFYNNEISEKSEIFDDQFSVERPDGSNFTLKIRSTKLEDSAMYFCASSEVGVRTDTQYFGPGTRLTVL.

This clonotype was picked up a small number of times. V and J are TRBV7-2 and TRBJ2-5; D is perhaps TRBD2 (5 bases). The CDR3 contains 13 residues. CDR1 and CDR2 from the germline V gene are SGHTA and FQGNSA. The V end was cut by 7 bases, the J end by 5 bases, with 14 bases between. The CDR3 region has the DNA TGTGCCAGCACCCAGAGGGCAGCGGAGACCCAGTACTTC. This codes for CASTQRAAETQYF.

The CDR3 DNA sequence: TGTGCCAGCAGCCCGAGGGGGGGCGGGAGTTTCCACGAGCAGTACTTC. This sequence encodes CASSPRGGGSFHEQYF. The J gene is TRBJ2-7, the V gene TRBV13, with D tentatively TRBD2 (7 bases). The CDR3 totals 16 residues. Germline V CDR1 and CDR2: PRHDT, FYEKMQ (reference sequence). V lost 5 bases and J lost 5, with 22 bases in between.

The rearrangement links TRBV29-1 to TRBJ2-7; TRBD2 aligns across 10 bases. The DNA end is more similar to TRBJ2-5, so the J call may be wrong. Germline lookup yields CDR1 SQVTM and CDR2 ANQGSEA. CDR3 size: 15 residues. The CDR3 DNA reads TGCAGCGCCCAGAAAACTAGCGGGATGATGGGGACCCAGTACTTC. It encodes CSAQKTSGMMGTQYF.

This clonotype was seen a few times. V is TRBV12-3 or TRBV12-4 and J is TRBJ2-5; 7 bases are shared with TRBD2. J lost 2 bases, V lost 5 bases, and 14 bases had no gene match. The CDR3 runs 17 residues. CDR3 nucleotide sequence: TGTGCCAGCAGTAGCCGGGGGTTAGCGGGCCGACAAGAGACCCAGTACTTC. Translating it yields CASSSRGLAGRQETQYF.

The chain couples TRBV5-1 to TRBJ2-7, with a tentative D call TRBD1 (6 bases). With 4 bases removed from V and 5 bases from J, the gap between germline ends came to 16 bases. The germline CDR1 and CDR2 sequences are SGHRS and YFSETQ. CDR3 length: 14 residues. The CDR3 sequence: CASSTRQGYHEQYF. In DNA, the CDR3 is TGCGCCAGCAGCACCCGCCAGGGGTACCACGAGCAGTACTTC. Using reference TRBV5-1 and TRBJ2-7 for the parts outside the CDR3, the full variable domain is KAGVTQTPRYLIKTRGQQVTLSCSPISGHRSVSWYQQTPGQGLQFLFEYFSETQRNKGNFPGRFSGRQFSNSRSEMNVSTLELGDSALYLCASSTRQGYHEQYFGPGTRLTVT.